This T cell receptor beta chain was documented in a study of blood T cell repertoires in COVID-19. Across the whole study: Acute and convalescent COVID-19 samples came from the United States, Italy and Spain. Sources were T cells, B-cell-depleted T cells, or PBMCs; the material itself was cDNA or gDNA.

In the source study's methods: Scientists estimated how many nucleated cells there were by amplifying reference gene primers. The assay was immunoSEQ multiplex PCR, and TCRdb's table has in-frame clones only and misses some. V and J calls and clone size are as listed in that table; D and trimming were resolved from the DNA. Of about 160,000 clones detected, approximately 92% appear once; the ten largest clones hold about 5%. The CDR3 contains 15 residues. CDR1 and CDR2 from the germline V gene are SNHLY and FYNNEI. Trimming shortened V by 7 bases and J by 0 bases, and 15 bases separated the two germline ends.

Sequenced material: peripheral blood. The chain recombines TRBV2 with TRBJ1-1, with D possibly matching TRBD1 (5 bases). This receptor was identified in a woman between 50 and 59 years old with acute or convalescent COVID-19. For the CDR3, the DNA is TGTGCCAGCAATCGGGCAGGGCCTATGAACACTGAAGCTTTCTTT. Amino acids: CASNRAGPMNTEAFF. The full variable domain, completed using reference TRBV2 and TRBJ1-1, is EPEVTQTPSHQVTQMGQEVILRCVPISNHLYFYWYRQILGQKVEFLVSFYNNEISEKSEIFDDQFSVERPDGSNFTLKIRSTKLEDSAMYFCASNRAGPMNTEAFFGQGTRLTVV.